This is a list of T cell receptor beta chains from one sample in a study of Ad26.COV2.S vaccination and SARS-CoV-2 variants. Using immunoSEQ multiplex PCR, the repertoire was profiled, and TCRdb retains in-frame clones only, with some absent. The sample contains roughly 380,000 clones, about nine tenths of which appear only once. Here the sequenced sample was peripheral blood, taken in a trial of Ad26.COV2.S vaccine versus placebo. These receptors all come from a person between 18 and 65 years old who received the Ad26.COV2.S COVID-19 vaccine or a placebo. Both conserved end residues are part of each CDR3. Not every row has a clone size; where given, it reads once, few, many or a size class.

V: TRBV27; size: once; CDR3: CASSLYRQGGNYTF
V: TRBV7-7; size: -; CDR3: CASTPPTRLAGFSYEQYF
V: TRBV9; size: -; CDR3: CASSAAGGHGNEQFF
V: TRBV6-2/TRBV6-3; size: -; CDR3: CASSPREGALDGYTF
V: TRBV5-6; size: -; CDR3: CASSLAGQGWYGYTF
V: TRBV5-1; size: -; CDR3: CASSYTGGGTQYF
V: TRBV9; size: -; CDR3: CASSARQGGDYGYTF
V: TRBV29-1; size: -; CDR3: CSGNRDTVRTEAFF
V: TRBV18; size: -; CDR3: CASSPGGSGNTIYF
V: TRBV27; size: -; CDR3: CASSLGSQRGRYTGELFF
V: TRBV27; size: -; CDR3: CASSWGRNQPQHF
V: TRBV4-3; size: few; CDR3: CASSPGTGSQPQHF
V: TRBV2; size: -; CDR3: CASSADRDSPLHF
V: TRBV29-1; size: few; CDR3: CSVEDNLVTEAFF
V: TRBV27; size: -; CDR3: CASSTFSWEPQHF
V: TRBV19; size: -; CDR3: CASTIPGTRGTEAFF
V: TRBV27; size: -; CDR3: CASSAGWNEQFF
V: TRBV29-1; size: -; CDR3: CSAPGQGFHNEQFF
V: TRBV5-6; size: -; CDR3: CASSRGLDGEETQYF
V: TRBV7-2; size: -; CDR3: CASSPRLAGAADTQYF
V: TRBV24-1; size: -; CDR3: CATSDSGRGAGETQYF
V: TRBV10-3; size: -; CDR3: CAIRESGGGTDTQYF
V: TRBV11-1; size: -; CDR3: CASSFRGAQTQYF
V: TRBV5-1; size: -; CDR3: CASSLGSFQETQYF
V: TRBV30; size: -; CDR3: CAWSPPGQSIEAFF
V: TRBV6-5; size: -; CDR3: CASSYPPGRMNTEAFF
V: TRBV6-2/TRBV6-3; size: -; CDR3: CASSWGQGSHYGYTF
V: TRBV13; size: -; CDR3: CASSFLDRGSEQYF
V: TRBV19; size: once; CDR3: CASSIDGFYGYTF
V: TRBV7-9; size: -; CDR3: CASTDFLVRQLNEQFF
V: TRBV19; size: -; CDR3: CASSTDRGGSPLHF
V: TRBV30; size: -; CDR3: CAGQGTDTQYF
V: TRBV7-6; size: -; CDR3: CASSFGYNEQFF
V: TRBV5-4; size: -; CDR3: CASSLRDRGFGYTF
V: TRBV4-2; size: -; CDR3: CASSQRTGDNEKLFF
V: TRBV6-1; size: -; CDR3: CASSEALPRGYGNTIYF
V: TRBV5-5; size: -; CDR3: CASSLGQGFNSPLHF
V: TRBV30; size: -; CDR3: CAWSLTPGLDTEAFF
V: TRBV6-5; size: -; CDR3: CASSYDGGITYEQYF
V: TRBV21-1; size: few; CDR3: CASSKEGGPGDYGYTF
V: TRBV3-1/TRBV3-2; size: -; CDR3: CASSPRDRRTEAFF
V: TRBV12-5; size: -; CDR3: CASGLGTQNTIYF
V: TRBV5-1; size: -; CDR3: CASSYLNTIYF
V: TRBV15; size: -; CDR3: CATSRGGQGTYEQYF
V: TRBV30; size: once; CDR3: CAWRPGGMAYGYTF
V: TRBV5-8; size: many; CDR3: CASSQGTGGIAEAFF
V: TRBV6-6; size: -; CDR3: CASSGGPRDNPYEQYF
V: TRBV4-2; size: -; CDR3: CASSQNGELFF
V: TRBV4-1; size: -; CDR3: CASSQGLSTEAFF
V: TRBV6-5; size: -; CDR3: CASSYGGQGGYEQYF
V: TRBV19; size: few; CDR3: CASSLGDSNQPQHF
V: TRBV3-1/TRBV3-2; size: -; CDR3: CASSRLDRGDYGYTF
V: TRBV2; size: -; CDR3: CASSADRGPNQPQHF
V: TRBV7-7; size: many; CDR3: CASSSERGMGGELFF
V: TRBV10-3; size: -; CDR3: CAISWDGNTEAFF
V: TRBV6-5; size: -; CDR3: CASRQTGEYEKLFF
V: TRBV7-2; size: -; CDR3: CASSYGRVRMRNTEAFF
V: TRBV2; size: -; CDR3: CASSETAGAYNEQFF
V: TRBV9; size: -; CDR3: CASSVGGAVMPYEQYF
V: TRBV27; size: -; CDR3: CASTKGNSPLHF